This TCR beta chain stems from a study of cytomegalovirus exposure and HLA in healthy donors. At the level of the study: Ancestry clustering placed 70% to 90% of around 400 genotyped donors in the Caucasian-associated cluster. Broader study findings: Certain indistinguishable V segments, among them TRBV6-2 and TRBV6-3, were excluded. CMV serostatus was the sole immune exposure data available.

As to this clone: Its antigen is not known.

The CDR3 runs 18 residues. V was pared by 3 bases and J by 1 base, with 21 bases between. Germline CDR1 and CDR2: LNHDA and SQIVND (reference sequence). PCR involved 60 Vbeta and 13 Jbeta primers. The method was immunoSEQ multiplex PCR; TCRdb's version includes in-frame clones alone and lacks a portion of them. The sample data list some 110,000 clones. The sequencing input was PBMCs. V usage is TRBV19 and J usage is TRBJ1-1; D is unresolved. The TCR comes from a man aged 25-45 years in good health and CMV-seronegative. DNA of the CDR3: TGTGCCAGTAGTATCGGTATCTGGAGTAGGGAGGAGAACACTGAAGCTTTCTTT. Translation gives CASSIGIWSREENTEAFF.